Listed below are T cell receptor beta chains from one sample, sequenced in a study of human T cells and chemical hapten exposure. MiXCR, run by TCRdb on the RACE reads, gives a single entry per CDR3 protein. The repertoire holds more than 100,000 distinct CDR3 sequences, with around 11% as singletons. The starting material was whole blood, obtained in connection with sensitization to the hapten diphenylcyclopropenone (DPC). These receptor sequences come from a woman in her fifties or sixties with alopecia areata. Some clones in this sample may be carry-over from other donors' samples. CDR3s leave out the opening cysteine and the closing phenylalanine or tryptophan. Each record gives: clone size, V gene, J gene, CDR3 protein. Clone size is stated in some rows and not others, as once, few, many or a class when expanded.

.	TRBV28	TRBJ1-5	ASSLSDVNNQPQH
few	TRBV20-1	TRBJ2-7	SARTGTYEQY
.	TRBV29-1	TRBJ2-1	GSNHRRSYNEQF
.	TRBV2	TRBJ1-2	ASSDVEAHNYGYT
.	TRBV12-3/TRBV12-4	TRBJ1-1	ASREHRVNTEAF
few	TRBV29-1	TRBJ2-3	SVIPGSGVTDTQY
few	TRBV20-1	TRBJ1-1	SARDIQAGVLPEAF
.	TRBV7-2	TRBJ2-7	ANSPGRSYEQY
.	TRBV28	TRBJ1-4	ASHDTNEKLF
.	TRBV12-3/TRBV12-4	TRBJ2-2	ASSTGSGELF
.	TRBV29-1	TRBJ2-7	SVEINYEQY
many	TRBV2	TRBJ2-3	ASSDLAADTQY
.	TRBV6-5	TRBJ2-6	ASSQWASGDSGANVLT
.	TRBV2	TRBJ1-1	ASRQESRLNTEAF
.	TRBV12-3/TRBV12-4	TRBJ2-1	ASSLMSGNNEQF
few	TRBV6-6	TRBJ2-1	ASSYSSTSGGRSSYNEQF
.	TRBV5-5	TRBJ2-7	ASSQSGGRLRYEQY
few	TRBV29-1	TRBJ2-1	SVEGRDTAYNEQF
.	TRBV7-2	TRBJ2-7	ASSRGTGPLEQY
few	TRBV30	TRBJ2-3	AWSVQGGNRPSTDTQY
.	TRBV6-5	TRBJ2-1	ASSAAFGPPSDEQF
many	TRBV18	TRBJ2-4	ASSAVGGHVAKNIQY
few	TRBV18	TRBJ2-3	ASSPQGTGDTQY
few	TRBV7-9	TRBJ2-5	ASSPGGLQETQY
.	TRBV27	TRBJ2-3	ASSRGLAGGGGAQY
many	TRBV18	TRBJ2-3	ASSLALDTQY
few	TRBV10-2	TRBJ1-1	ASSTDRGNTEAF
many	TRBV6-1	TRBJ2-7	ASRTVGDEQY
few	TRBV7-9	TRBJ2-7	ASSLVGYEQY
many	TRBV29-1	TRBJ2-1	SVQWVEQF
.	TRBV14	TRBJ1-5	ASSRTGWNQPQH
.	TRBV4-2	TRBJ2-7	ASSQVQGSDEQY
few	TRBV7-8	TRBJ2-5	ASYSEGPKTQY
.	TRBV29-1	TRBJ1-2	SVSDLKDGYT
few	TRBV28	TRBJ1-6	ASSFRHGTGTSNSPLH
.	TRBV18	TRBJ1-1	ASSLSGGMGGGTEAF
.	TRBV7-9	TRBJ2-7	ASRPPDRGLREQY
.	TRBV9	TRBJ2-3	ASSPPRGLGSDTQY
few	TRBV3-1	TRBJ1-1	ASSLGQGKSGTEAF
few	TRBV4-3	TRBJ2-3	ASSQGGLARDTQY
.	TRBV29-1	TRBJ1-6	SVAYRAESPLH
few	TRBV15	TRBJ2-2	ATRDSPAGWLF
few	TRBV15	TRBJ1-5	ATSRVGVQAQPQH
few	TRBV6-2/TRBV6-3	TRBJ1-2	ASSIAGTGRGYT
few	TRBV9	TRBJ2-7	ASSVEGQGVAEQY
.	TRBV5-1	TRBJ2-7	ASSGVTYEQY
.	TRBV5-1	TRBJ2-1	ASSGDKVYNEQF
few	TRBV10-3	TRBJ1-5	AITQTPNQPQH
few	TRBV29-1	TRBJ1-4	SVETQSGEKLF
.	TRBV7-8	TRBJ2-3	ASSLGSGHTQY
.	TRBV29-1	TRBJ2-7	SVGQGASYEQY
.	TRBV12-3/TRBV12-4	TRBJ1-5	ASGDRGQPQH
many	TRBV3-1	TRBJ1-1	ASSHYGANTEAF
few	TRBV27	TRBJ1-1	ASSGRGRTEAF
few	TRBV4-3	TRBJ2-3	ASSHRHSSTDTQY
many	TRBV7-6	TRBJ2-3	ASSLFGQADTQY
many	TRBV18	TRBJ2-1	ASSPGGEQF
many	TRBV4-3	TRBJ2-1	ASSHGTSGYNEQF
.	TRBV6-1	TRBJ2-6	ASSEDIGQGGSGANVLT
many	TRBV4-1	TRBJ2-7	ASSQGRDLYEQY